The present TCR beta chain was sequenced within a study of cytomegalovirus exposure and HLA in healthy donors. Study details: The early release's HLA-typed donors yielded 65 million to 85 million unique TCRs.

The primer mix had 60 Vbeta and 13 Jbeta primers. Produced via immunoSEQ multiplex PCR; TCRdb's table is partial and in-frame only. The repertoire consists of under 200,000 clones, with around nine tenths occurring once and the leading ten covering 1.5% to 2%. Germline CDR1 reads SGHTS; CDR2 reads YDEGEE. CDR3 length: 15 residues. V lost 1 base and J lost 5, with 16 bases in between. The receptor's source is a woman aged 18-35 years in good health and CMV-seronegative. Sequenced material: PBMCs. The rearrangement links TRBV5-8 to TRBJ2-7; D is unclear. The CDR3 bases are TGTGCCAGCAGCTTGTGGCTCTCCGACGCGGACGAGCAGTACTTC. Translated, it gives CASSLWLSDADEQYF.